This T cell receptor (beta chain) stems from a study of T cells after yellow fever vaccination. TCRdb passed the 5' RACE reads through MiXCR, listing each CDR3 protein once. The profile shows roughly 120,000 distinct CDR3 sequences, roughly 7.2% of them singletons. The sample holds many counts of this clonotype. Germline assignment: CDR1 SGHNT and CDR2 YYREEE (reference sequence). This CDR3 spans 17 amino acids. V dropped 4 bases and J dropped 3; count of bases not matched to a gene: 11. The material sequenced was CD4+ T cells sorted from PBMCs, taken 45 days after the first yellow fever vaccination. The sequence derives from a man between 18 and 35 years old who received the YFV17D yellow fever vaccine. V is TRBV5-4 and J is TRBJ2-1; 9 bases agree with TRBD1. DNA of the CDR3: TGTGCCAGCAGCCCGGACCCCGGGACAGGGCTCTACAATGAGCAGTTCTTC. Its protein product is CASSPDPGTGLYNEQFF. The whole variable domain, remainder taken from reference TRBV5-4 and TRBJ2-1, is ETGVTQSPTHLIKTRGQQVTLRCSSQSGHNTVSWYQQALGQGPQFIFQYYREEENGRGNFPPRFSGLQFPNYSSELNVNALELDDSALYLCASSPDPGTGLYNEQFFGPGTRLTVL.